A selection of T cell receptor beta chains follows, all from one sample in a study of cytomegalovirus exposure and HLA in healthy donors. Here immunoSEQ multiplex PCR was the method, and the copy in TCRdb shows in-frame clones only, minus some. The profile shows 120,000 or so clones, about 91% of them singletons. Sequenced material: PBMCs. Receptors were obtained from a young woman in good health and CMV-seronegative. Each CDR3 is given with its conserved first and last residue. The D gene is left open where the match is weak. Not every row has a clone size; where given, it reads once, few, many or a size class.

d_call: TRBD2; v_call: TRBV7-2; clone_size: -; j_call: TRBJ2-1; cdr3_aa: CASSYGGESYNEQFF; cdr3_nt: TGTGCCAGCAGCTACGGGGGGGAATCCTACAATGAGCAGTTCTTC
d_call: -; v_call: TRBV28; clone_size: -; j_call: TRBJ2-1; cdr3_aa: CASTPLGGGMSYNEQFF; cdr3_nt: TGTGCCAGCACCCCCCTAGGGGGCGGGATGAGCTACAATGAGCAGTTCTTC
d_call: TRBD2; v_call: TRBV7-8; clone_size: once; j_call: TRBJ2-3; cdr3_aa: CASSLRLAGIADTQYF; cdr3_nt: TGTGCCAGCAGCTTACGACTAGCGGGAATCGCAGATACGCAGTATTTT
d_call: TRBD1; v_call: TRBV29-1; clone_size: once; j_call: TRBJ2-7; cdr3_aa: CSVRTGQTYEQYF; cdr3_nt: TGCAGCGTTCGGACAGGGCAAACCTACGAGCAGTACTTC
d_call: -; v_call: TRBV5-1; clone_size: -; j_call: TRBJ2-3; cdr3_aa: CASSLDGVADTQYF; cdr3_nt: TGCGCCAGCAGCTTGGACGGGGTTGCAGATACGCAGTATTTT
d_call: TRBD2; v_call: TRBV5-1; clone_size: -; j_call: TRBJ2-2; cdr3_aa: CASSLLAGHTGELFF; cdr3_nt: TGCGCCAGCAGCTTACTAGCGGGGCACACCGGGGAGCTGTTTTTT
d_call: TRBD1; v_call: TRBV7-7; clone_size: -; j_call: TRBJ2-2; cdr3_aa: CASSSEGAGGELFF; cdr3_nt: TGTGCCAGCAGCTCAGAGGGGGCTGGCGGGGAGCTGTTTTTT
d_call: -; v_call: TRBV5-1; clone_size: -; j_call: TRBJ1-1; cdr3_aa: CASTYSVAENTEAFF; cdr3_nt: TGCGCCAGCACCTACTCGGTGGCGGAGAACACTGAAGCTTTCTTT
d_call: -; v_call: TRBV5-1; clone_size: -; j_call: TRBJ1-1; cdr3_aa: CASSLDTMNTEAFF; cdr3_nt: TGCGCCAGCAGCTTGGACACTATGAACACTGAAGCTTTCTTT
d_call: -; v_call: TRBV6-5; clone_size: -; j_call: TRBJ2-7; cdr3_aa: CASSSPTSSSYEQYF; cdr3_nt: TGTGCCAGCAGTTCGCCCACTAGCAGTTCCTACGAGCAGTACTTC
d_call: TRBD2; v_call: TRBV6-5; clone_size: once; j_call: TRBJ2-7; cdr3_aa: CASSAGRASYEQYF; cdr3_nt: TGTGCCAGCAGCGCGGGGAGGGCCTCCTACGAGCAGTACTTC
d_call: -; v_call: TRBV14; clone_size: -; j_call: TRBJ2-1; cdr3_aa: CASSQEWLASNEQFF; cdr3_nt: TGTGCCAGCAGCCAAGAATGGCTAGCGTCCAATGAGCAGTTCTTC
d_call: TRBD2; v_call: TRBV29-1; clone_size: -; j_call: TRBJ2-1; cdr3_aa: CSGDLAGVGNEQFF; cdr3_nt: TGCAGCGGTGACCTAGCGGGAGTTGGCAATGAGCAGTTCTTC
d_call: -; v_call: TRBV19; clone_size: -; j_call: TRBJ2-1; cdr3_aa: CASSIDLRVYNEQFF; cdr3_nt: TGTGCCAGTAGTATCGACTTGAGGGTTTACAATGAGCAGTTCTTC
d_call: -; v_call: TRBV7-6; clone_size: -; j_call: TRBJ2-1; cdr3_aa: CASSLTTNYNEQFF; cdr3_nt: TGTGCCAGCAGCTTAACGACTAACTACAATGAGCAGTTCTTC
d_call: -; v_call: TRBV30; clone_size: few; j_call: TRBJ1-1; cdr3_aa: CAWRWEPTEAFF; cdr3_nt: TGTGCCTGGAGATGGGAGCCCACTGAAGCTTTCTTT
d_call: TRBD2; v_call: TRBV6-6; clone_size: -; j_call: TRBJ2-7; cdr3_aa: CASSYSKAGASYEQYF; cdr3_nt: TGTGCCAGCAGTTACTCTAAGGCGGGAGCCTCTTACGAGCAGTACTTC
d_call: -; v_call: TRBV2; clone_size: -; j_call: TRBJ1-1; cdr3_aa: CASRQRNTEAFF; cdr3_nt: TGTGCCAGCAGACAGAGGAACACTGAAGCTTTCTTT
d_call: TRBD1; v_call: TRBV28; clone_size: -; j_call: TRBJ2-3; cdr3_aa: CASSSGQGSTDTQYF; cdr3_nt: TGTGCCAGCAGTTCCGGACAGGGGAGCACAGATACGCAGTATTTT
d_call: -; v_call: TRBV6-5; clone_size: once; j_call: TRBJ2-3; cdr3_aa: CASSSADWRSTQYF; cdr3_nt: TGTGCCAGCAGTTCTGCGGACTGGAGGAGTACGCAGTATTTT
d_call: -; v_call: TRBV11-2; clone_size: -; j_call: TRBJ2-2; cdr3_aa: CASTSWDWESIAGELFF; cdr3_nt: TGTGCCAGCACCTCGTGGGATTGGGAGAGCATTGCCGGGGAGCTGTTTTTT
d_call: -; v_call: TRBV28; clone_size: -; j_call: TRBJ1-3; cdr3_aa: CASSVTDSFSGNTIYF; cdr3_nt: TGTGCCAGCAGCGTGACGGACAGCTTCTCTGGAAACACCATATATTTT
d_call: -; v_call: TRBV6-5; clone_size: -; j_call: TRBJ2-4; cdr3_aa: CASSSRRTRGIQYF; cdr3_nt: TGTGCCAGCAGTTCCCGAAGGACAAGGGGCATTCAGTACTTC
d_call: TRBD1; v_call: TRBV7-9; clone_size: -; j_call: TRBJ2-7; cdr3_aa: CASSLEDRGQFEQYF; cdr3_nt: TGTGCCAGCAGCTTAGAGGACAGGGGTCAATTCGAGCAGTACTTC
d_call: -; v_call: TRBV9; clone_size: -; j_call: TRBJ2-1; cdr3_aa: CASSDTSNEQFF; cdr3_nt: TGTGCCAGCAGCGATACTAGCAATGAGCAGTTCTTC
d_call: -; v_call: TRBV19; clone_size: -; j_call: TRBJ1-4; cdr3_aa: CASSPSPATNEKLFF; cdr3_nt: TGTGCCAGTAGTCCCTCGCCAGCAACTAATGAAAAACTGTTTTTT
d_call: -; v_call: TRBV6-1; clone_size: -; j_call: TRBJ1-2; cdr3_aa: CASCGVSTYGYTF; cdr3_nt: TGTGCCAGCTGCGGGGTTTCCACCTATGGCTACACCTTC
d_call: -; v_call: TRBV30; clone_size: -; j_call: TRBJ1-1; cdr3_aa: CAWSFGETEAFF; cdr3_nt: TGTGCCTGGAGCTTTGGAGAAACTGAAGCTTTCTTT
d_call: -; v_call: TRBV19; clone_size: once; j_call: TRBJ1-1; cdr3_aa: CASQRGRGVFSF; cdr3_nt: TGTGCCAGCCAGCGGGGCCGAGGCGTCTTTTCTTTT